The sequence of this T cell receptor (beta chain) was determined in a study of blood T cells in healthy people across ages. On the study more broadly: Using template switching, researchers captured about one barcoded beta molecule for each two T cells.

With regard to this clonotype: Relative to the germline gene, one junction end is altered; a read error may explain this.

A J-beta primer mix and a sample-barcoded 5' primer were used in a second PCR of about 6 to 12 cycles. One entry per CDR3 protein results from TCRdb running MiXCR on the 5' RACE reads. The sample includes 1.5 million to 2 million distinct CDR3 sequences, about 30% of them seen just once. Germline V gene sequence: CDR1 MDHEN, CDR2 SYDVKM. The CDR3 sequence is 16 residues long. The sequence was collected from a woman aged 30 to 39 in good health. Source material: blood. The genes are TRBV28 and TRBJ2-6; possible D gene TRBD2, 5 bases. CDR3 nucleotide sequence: TGTGCCAACAGTCCTAAGGACTTTTCTGGGGCCAACGTCCTGACTTTC. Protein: CANSPKDFSGANVLTF.